Included here is one T cell receptor (beta chain) sequence, with context. Its target is not known. This sample was taken from a study of siplizumab effects on memory and regulatory T cells. General observations from the study: Only a minor fraction of alloreactive clones mapped to unstimulated subsets.

Here immunoSEQ multiplex PCR was the method, and the copy in TCRdb shows in-frame clones only, minus some. The sample comprises about 57,000 clones, over 65% of which are singletons, and 3.5% to 4.5% rests with the top ten. The sequenced material came from memory CD4+ T cells sorted from blood. The sequence came from a human donor in good health.

CDR3 coding DNA: TGTGCCTGGACCAACAGGGGGCTAACTGAAGCTTTCTTT. Protein: CAWTNRGLTEAFF. The chain uses TRBV30 and TRBJ1-1, with 9 bases that match TRBD1. This CDR3 is 13 amino acids long. V shed 4 bases and J 5 bases; nucleotides not matched to a gene: 5. Germline lookup yields CDR1 GTSNPN and CDR2 SVGIG (reference sequence).